This passage covers 16 T cell receptor beta chains from one sample sequenced in a study of blood T cells in healthy people across ages. For the second PCR, which ran for roughly 6 to 12 cycles, a sample-barcoded 5' primer and a J-beta primer mix were used. TCRdb re-called the 5' RACE reads with MiXCR, one entry per CDR3 protein. Counted here are 1.2 million to 1.5 million distinct CDR3 sequences, 42% occurring once; the ten biggest clones make up around 8%. Sequencing used blood. These receptors were taken from a woman younger than 35 in good health.

This chain uses TRBV4-1 with TRBJ2-7; no reliable D call. The V gene's germline CDR1 is MGHRA and CDR2 YSYEKL. Trimming left V 3 bases short and J 0 bases short, with 9 bases between. This CDR3 comprises 14 residues. The CDR3 nucleotides are TGCGCCAGCAGCCAGACCCTCAACTCCTACGAGCAGTACTTC. Translating gives CASSQTLNSYEQYF.

The gene calls are TRBV7-2 and TRBJ2-3; unclear D gene. V lost 4 bases and J lost 10, with 12 bases in between. This CDR3 is 12 amino acids long. Germline assignment: CDR1 SGHTA and CDR2 FQGNSA. The CDR3 spells CASSSLFSAQYF. In DNA, the CDR3 is TGTGCCAGCAGCTCCTTATTTTCAGCGCAGTATTTT.

This clonotype was picked up a small number of times. The chain is built from TRBV20-1 and TRBJ1-5; D gene unclear. Germline CDR1 is DFQATT and CDR2 is SNEGSKA (reference sequence). The length of the CDR3 is 14 residues. Trimming removed 0 bases at V and 4 bases at J, with 10 bases between. This CDR3 is CSARESSGNQPQHF. CDR3 coding DNA: TGCAGTGCTAGAGAATCCAGCGGTAATCAGCCCCAGCATTTT.

This rearrangement joins TRBV20-1 to TRBJ2-7; D possibly corresponds to TRBD2 (6 bases). This CDR3 spans 15 amino acids. Germline-derived CDR1 and CDR2 are DFQATT and SNEGSKA (reference sequence). Trimming stripped 2 bases from V and 0 bases from J, with 14 bases between. The CDR3 is CSARRGDSSSYEQYF. CDR3 coding DNA: TGCAGTGCTAGACGAGGGGACTCCAGCTCCTACGAGCAGTACTTC.

V usage is TRBV5-1 and J usage is TRBJ1-6; D is undetermined. The CDR3 runs to 14 residues. CDR1 and CDR2 (germline): SGHRS, YFSETQ. V was trimmed by 6 bases and J by 13 bases, leaving 20 bases between them. CDR3 loop: CASKSDLVNSPLHF. DNA for the CDR3: TGCGCCAGCAAGTCAGATTTGGTCAACTCGCCCCTCCACTTT.

This chain joins TRBV3-1 and TRBJ2-5, with a possible D match to TRBD1 (5 bases). The CDR3 is 15 residues long. With 0 bases removed from V and 11 bases from J, the gap between germline ends came to 19 bases. Germline-derived CDR1 and CDR2 are LGHDT and YNNKEL (reference sequence). This CDR3 reads CASSQDRVRGSGQYF. CDR3 sequence (DNA): TGTGCCAGCAGCCAAGATAGGGTTAGGGGCAGTGGGCAGTACTTC.

The chain links TRBV7-6 to TRBJ2-5; D is possibly TRBD1 (6 bases). The CDR3 length is 14 residues. Trimming cost V 1 base and J 3 bases, with 9 bases left between them. Germline loops: CDR1 SGHVS, CDR2 FNYEAQ. The CDR3 here is CASSLVGAKETQYF. The CDR3 coding sequence is TGTGCCAGCAGCTTAGTGGGGGCGAAAGAGACCCAGTACTTC.

As DNA, the CDR3 is TGTGCCAGCACCAATCGACGGACAGGGAGCACAGATACGCAGTATTTT. As protein: CASTNRRTGSTDTQYF. The J gene is TRBJ2-3, the V gene TRBV7-9, with 8 bases identical to TRBD1. CDR1 is SEHNR, CDR2 FQNEAQ, per germline (reference sequence). With V trimmed by 7 bases and J by 0 bases, 9 bases remained unmatched. The CDR3 length is 16 residues.

On this clonotype itself: A junction end diverges from the germline sequence, so it may reflect a read error. The chain couples TRBV12-3 or TRBV12-4 to TRBJ2-3, with TRBD1 matching over 9 bases. This CDR3 spans 16 amino acids. CDR3: CASSFPGQGSTDTEYF. The DNA of the CDR3 is TGTGCCAGCAGTTTCCCTGGACAGGGGAGCACAGATACGGAGTATTTT.

V and J are TRBV2 and TRBJ2-5; 8 bases agree with TRBD1. Germline V lookup: CDR1 SNHLY, CDR2 FYNNEI. CDR3 length equals 15 residues. The J segment lost 4 bases and the V segment lost 6 bases, leaving 10 bases of the junction unmatched. As DNA, the CDR3 is TGTGCCAGCAGGCTCAGGCAGGGGGCCGCAGAGACCCAGTACTTC. Translating gives CASRLRQGAAETQYF.

This clonotype showed up just a few times. The chain uses TRBV30 and TRBJ2-7; 9 nucleotides align to TRBD1. This CDR3 has 13 residues. Trimming removed 2 bases from V and 4 bases from J; junction bases left unmatched: 3. In germline, CDR1 is GTSNPN, CDR2 SVGIG (reference sequence). The CDR3 DNA sequence: TGTGCCTGGAGTTGGGGGACAGGGTACGAGCAGTACTTC. Translating gives CAWSWGTGYEQYF. The entire variable domain, with the rest obtained from reference TRBV30 and TRBJ2-7, is as follows: SQTIHQWPATLVQPVGSPLSLECTVEGTSNPNLYWYRQAAGRGLQLLFYSVGIGQISSEVPQNLSASRPQDRQFILSSKKLLLSDSGFYLCAWSWGTGYEQYFGPGTRLTVT.

The genes are TRBV7-2 and TRBJ2-5, with a tentative D call TRBD2 (6 bases). V was trimmed by 3 bases and J by 11 bases, leaving 25 bases between them. The CDR3 contains 16 residues. CDR1 SGHTA and CDR2 FQGNSA come from the germline V gene. CDR3 amino acids: CASSFRPSSAYNEQYF. Written as DNA, the CDR3 is TGTGCCAGCAGCTTCAGGCCGTCTAGCGCCTACAATGAGCAGTACTTC.

This clonotype has only a few counts. The rearrangement links TRBV7-9 to TRBJ2-3; tentative D call: TRBD2 (5 bases). V lost 1 base and J 14 bases, leaving 16 bases between the germline ends. CDR3 size: 13 residues. Germline V gene lookup returns CDR1 SEHNR and CDR2 FQNEAQ (reference sequence). The CDR3 DNA reads as TGTGCCAGCAGCTTAGGGTTGCGGAGCGGCCCGTATTTT. Translating it yields CASSLGLRSGPYF.

The chain has TRBV4-2 and TRBJ1-2; D gene ambiguous. The CDR3 has 13 residues. V was clipped by 2 bases and J by 6 bases, with 10 bases between them. The germline V gene encodes CDR1 LGHNA and CDR2 YNFKEQ. This chain's CDR3 is CASSQIGPDGYTF. CDR3 bases: TGTGCCAGCAGCCAAATAGGGCCGGATGGCTACACCTTC.

J is TRBJ1-1 and V is TRBV5-1, with D hard to call. This CDR3 has 15 residues. Trimming left V 4 bases short and J 1 base short, with 14 bases between. Germline V gene data show CDR1 as SGHRS and CDR2 as YFSETQ. The CDR3 nucleotides are TGCGCCAGCAGCGTACGGGAGGCCGGGAACACTGAAGCTTTCTTT. Protein product: CASSVREAGNTEAFF.

V gene TRBV10-2 combines with J gene TRBJ1-2; D is unresolved. Trimming shortened V by 3 bases and J by 4 bases, and 15 bases separated the two germline ends. From germline, CDR1 is WSHSY and CDR2 SAAADI. The CDR3 has 15 amino acids. The CDR3 bases are TGCGCCAGCAGTGATCGTCGTCGGCAGGTCTATGGCTACACCTTC. It is translated as CASSDRRRQVYGYTF.